Presented here are 14 T cell receptor beta chains from one specimen sequenced in a study of OX40 agonist ivuxolimab in advanced cancers. Sequenced by immunoSEQ multiplex PCR; TCRdb stores in-frame clones only, minus some. The sample includes 50,000 to 65,000 clones, 87% of them seen just once. The sequencing used CD4+ or CD8+ T cells sorted from blood, collected in a trial of the OX40 agonist ivuxolimab. The receptors here all came from an adult with an advanced solid tumor such as melanoma, head and neck, liver or kidney cancer.

The J gene is TRBJ1-6, the V gene TRBV28; possible D gene TRBD1, 6 bases. Germline CDR1 and CDR2: MDHEN and SYDVKM. This CDR3 spans 14 amino acids. V gave up 3 bases and J gave up 7 bases, with 10 bases separating them. CDR3 loop: CASSLGGPNSPLHF. The CDR3, as DNA: TGTGCCAGCAGTTTGGGGGGGCCGAATTCACCCCTCCACTTT.

V is TRBV5-4 and J is TRBJ1-2; no clear D. Trimming stripped 0 bases from V and 0 bases from J, with 6 bases between. From germline, CDR1 is SGHNT and CDR2 YYREEE (reference sequence). This CDR3 contains 14 residues. CDR3 residues: CASSLERTNYGYTF. The CDR3 coding sequence is TGTGCCAGCAGCTTGGAGCGGACTAACTATGGCTACACCTTC.

V and J are TRBV19 and TRBJ1-5; TRBD1 aligns across 7 bases. This CDR3 spans 16 amino acids. CDR1 LNHDA and CDR2 SQIVND come from the germline V gene (reference sequence). J gave up 0 bases and V 7 bases, and 9 bases lay outside the gene matches. CDR3 sequence reads: CASIAGTDLSNQPQHF. In DNA form, the CDR3 reads TGTGCCAGTATCGCCGGGACAGACCTTAGCAATCAGCCCCAGCATTTT. The complete variable domain, with remaining parts taken from reference TRBV19 and TRBJ1-5, reads DGGITQSPKYLFRKEGQNVTLSCEQNLNHDAMYWYRQDPGQGLRLIYYSQIVNDFQKGDIAEGYSVSREKKESFPLTVTSAQKNPTAFYLCASIAGTDLSNQPQHFGDGTRLSIL.

V gene TRBV19 combines with J gene TRBJ2-1, with D possibly being TRBD1 or TRBD2 (5 bases each). This CDR3 comprises 12 residues. Per the germline V gene, CDR1 is LNHDA and CDR2 is SQIVND (reference sequence). V lost 9 bases to trimming and J lost 15 bases, with 21 bases between them. CDR3 amino acids: CASYGDPRTPFF. In DNA, the CDR3 is TGTGCCAGCTATGGGGACCCCCGAACGCCGTTCTTC.

This rearrangement joins TRBV14 to TRBJ1-2; 10 bases match TRBD1. The V gene's germline CDR1 is SGHDN and CDR2 FVKESK. V was pared by 4 bases and J by 4 bases, with 0 bases of the junction left unmatched. The CDR3 totals 13 residues. The DNA of the CDR3 is TGTGCCAGCAGCCGGGACAGGGGCTATGGCTACACCTTC. Encoded protein: CASSRDRGYGYTF.

This clone was seen a single time. This chain joins TRBV6-5 and TRBJ1-2; 10 bases are shared with TRBD1. Germline V gene sequence: CDR1 MNHEY, CDR2 SVGAGI. This CDR3 is 13 amino acids long. The V gene end was trimmed by 7 bases and the J gene end by 7 bases; junction bases not matched to a gene: 6. The CDR3 here is CASTRQGAIGYTF. The CDR3 nucleotides read TGTGCCAGCACCAGACAGGGGGCAATTGGCTACACCTTC.

The rearrangement links TRBV5-1 to TRBJ2-1, with D perhaps TRBD2 (5 bases). Trimming pared 3 bases from V and 8 bases from J, leaving 9 bases between. This CDR3 has 12 amino acids. The germline V gene has CDR1 SGHRS and CDR2 YFSETQ. CDR3 coding DNA: TGCGCCAGCAGCTGGGGAGTGGATGAGCAGTTCTTC. Translation: CASSWGVDEQFF.

The chain carries TRBV28 and TRBJ1-3; D uncertain. The V gene lost 8 bases and the J gene lost 0 bases, with 2 bases spanning the gap. Germline lookup yields CDR1 MDHEN and CDR2 SYDVKM. The CDR3 extends over 11 amino acids. CDR3 in amino acids: CASGSGNTIYF. In DNA, the CDR3 is TGTGCCAGCGGCTCTGGAAACACCATATATTTT.

The chain recombines TRBV2 with TRBJ2-1; tentative D call: TRBD1 (5 bases). The V gene's germline CDR1 is SNHLY and CDR2 FYNNEI. The germline V and J ends were trimmed by 6 bases and 7 bases, with 16 bases remaining between them. This CDR3 has 14 residues. CDR3 sequence reads: CASSRTTYLNEQFF. CDR3 nucleotides: TGTGCCAGCAGCCGGACAACCTACCTTAATGAGCAGTTCTTC.

This chain joins TRBV7-9 and TRBJ1-2; D is uncertain. The V end was cut by 2 bases, the J end by 4 bases, with 11 bases between. The CDR3 spans 14 residues. From germline, CDR1 is SEHNR and CDR2 FQNEAQ (reference sequence). The CDR3 reads CASSLSQSSYGYTF. In DNA, the CDR3 is TGTGCCAGCAGCTTATCGCAGTCCAGCTATGGCTACACCTTC.

The chain links TRBV6-6 to TRBJ2-2; D not certain. The CDR3 is 12 amino acids. Between the trimmed V and J ends, which lost 6 bases and 5 bases, there was a span of 7 bases. Germline CDR1 and CDR2: MNHNY and SVGAGI (reference sequence). The CDR3 protein is CASREWTGELFF. The CDR3, as DNA: TGTGCCAGCAGGGAGTGGACCGGGGAGCTGTTTTTT.

This clone occurred once. The chain carries TRBV28 and TRBJ2-7; 7 nucleotides align to TRBD1. V trimming: 7 bases; J trimming: 1 base; junction bases outside the gene matches: 10. Germline V gene lookup returns CDR1 MDHEN and CDR2 SYDVKM. This CDR3 has 15 amino acids. CDR3 in amino acids: CASTPLLGQSYEQYF. CDR3 sequence (DNA): TGTGCCAGCACCCCTCTTTTGGGACAGTCCTACGAGCAGTACTTC.

The chain employs TRBV7-8 and TRBJ1-3; possible D gene TRBD1, 6 bases. With 6 bases removed from V and 2 bases from J, the gap between germline ends came to 11 bases. The CDR3 sequence is 14 residues long. The germline gives CDR1 SGHVS, CDR2 FQNEAQ. Written as DNA, the CDR3 is TGTGCCAGCAGTAGTAACAGGGCTGGAAACACCATATATTTT. It specifies CASSSNRAGNTIYF.

The J gene is TRBJ2-5, the V gene TRBV7-6; unclear D gene. CDR1 and CDR2 from the germline V gene are SGHVS and FNYEAQ. The germline V and J ends were trimmed by 5 bases and 7 bases, with 8 bases remaining between them. The CDR3 runs to 11 residues. CDR3 amino acids: CASSLIGTQYF. CDR3 DNA sequence: TGTGCCAGCAGCCTGATAGGGACCCAGTACTTC.